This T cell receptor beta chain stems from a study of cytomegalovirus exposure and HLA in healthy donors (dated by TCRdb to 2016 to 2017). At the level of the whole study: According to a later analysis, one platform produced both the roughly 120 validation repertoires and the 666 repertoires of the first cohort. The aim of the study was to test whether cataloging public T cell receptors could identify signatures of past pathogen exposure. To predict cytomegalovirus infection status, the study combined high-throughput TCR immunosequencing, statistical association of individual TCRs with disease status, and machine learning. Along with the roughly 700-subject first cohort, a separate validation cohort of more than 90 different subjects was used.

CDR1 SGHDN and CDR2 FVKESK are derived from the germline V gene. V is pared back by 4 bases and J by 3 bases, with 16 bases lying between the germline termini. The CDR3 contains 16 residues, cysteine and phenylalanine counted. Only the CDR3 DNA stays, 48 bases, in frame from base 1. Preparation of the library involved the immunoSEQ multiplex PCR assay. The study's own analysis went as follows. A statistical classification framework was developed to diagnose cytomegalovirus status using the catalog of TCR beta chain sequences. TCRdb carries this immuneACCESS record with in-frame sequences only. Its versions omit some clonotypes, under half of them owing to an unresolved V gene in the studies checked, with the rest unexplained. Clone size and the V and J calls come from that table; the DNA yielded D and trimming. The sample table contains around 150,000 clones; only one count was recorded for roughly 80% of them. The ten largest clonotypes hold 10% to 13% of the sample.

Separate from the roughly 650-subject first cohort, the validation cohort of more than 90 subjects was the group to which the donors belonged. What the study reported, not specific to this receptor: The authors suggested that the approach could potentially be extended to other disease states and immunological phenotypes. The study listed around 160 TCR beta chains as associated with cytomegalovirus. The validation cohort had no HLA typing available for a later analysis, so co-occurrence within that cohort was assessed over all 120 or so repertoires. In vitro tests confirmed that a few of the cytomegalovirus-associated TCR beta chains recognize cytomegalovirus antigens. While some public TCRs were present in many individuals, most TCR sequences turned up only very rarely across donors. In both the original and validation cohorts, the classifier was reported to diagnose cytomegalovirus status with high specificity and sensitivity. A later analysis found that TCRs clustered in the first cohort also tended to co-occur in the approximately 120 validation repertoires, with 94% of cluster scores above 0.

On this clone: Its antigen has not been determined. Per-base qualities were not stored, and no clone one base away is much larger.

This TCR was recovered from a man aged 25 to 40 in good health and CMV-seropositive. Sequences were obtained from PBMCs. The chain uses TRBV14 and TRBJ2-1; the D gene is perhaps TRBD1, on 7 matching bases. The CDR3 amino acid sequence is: CASSRSGGNFYNEQFF. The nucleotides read TGTGCCAGCAGCCGTTCAGGGGGGAATTTCTACAATGAGCAGTTCTTC.